The 27 T cell receptor beta chains below were found in one sample sequenced in a study of PD-1 blockade in classical Hodgkin lymphoma. Noted time point: cycle 4 day 1 (C4D1), after more than five weeks of nivolumab. Exposure to brentuximab vedotin varied, and each patient had relapsed following autologous stem cell transplantation. The protocol was immunoSEQ multiplex PCR, while the TCRdb copy is restricted to in-frame clones and leaves out a portion. The sample records approximately 65,000 clones, 91% being singletons. The source material was peripheral blood mononuclear cells (PBMCs), sampled before the fourth cycle of nivolumab. The source is a human donor with classical Hodgkin lymphoma.

This chain links TRBV30 with TRBJ1-5; 7 nucleotides match TRBD1. Germline CDR1 and CDR2: GTSNPN and SVGIG (reference sequence). With 0 bases clipped from V and 9 bases from J, the junction kept 14 bases outside the gene matches. This CDR3 has 16 residues. The CDR3 DNA follows: TGTGCCTGGAGTGTACGTGGTTCCGTGCGGACAGGGCCCCAGCATTTT. It codes for CAWSVRGSVRTGPQHF.

The chain combines TRBV6-5 with TRBJ2-7, with a tentative D call TRBD1 (5 bases). V dropped 8 bases and J dropped 1 base, with 15 bases sitting between them. This CDR3 contains 14 residues. CDR1 is MNHEY and CDR2 is SVGAGI in the germline V gene. The CDR3 loop reads CASGTGARSYEQYF. The CDR3 DNA is TGTGCCAGCGGTACAGGAGCTAGGTCCTACGAGCAGTACTTC.

The V call is TRBV2, the J call TRBJ2-7, with D possibly being TRBD2 (6 bases). Germline CDR1 and CDR2: SNHLY and FYNNEI. The CDR3 sequence is 11 residues long. Trimming left V 6 bases short and J 6 bases short, with 9 bases between. CDR3 bases: TGTGCCAGCAGGGGGAGGTCCGAGCAGTACTTC. It is translated as CASRGRSEQYF.

The CDR3 sequence: CASRLHRGYNSPLHF. CDR3 nucleotide sequence: TGTGCCAGCAGACTCCACAGGGGCTATAATTCACCCCTCCACTTT. The genes are TRBV6-5 and TRBJ1-6; TRBD1 agrees at 7 bases. After removal of 6 bases from V and 3 bases from J, the junction contained 5 bases not matched to a gene. Germline V lookup: CDR1 MNHEY, CDR2 SVGAGI. The CDR3 is 15 amino acids.

The chain combines TRBV27 with TRBJ2-1; 9 positions agree with TRBD2. The V gene's germline CDR1 is MNHEY and CDR2 SMNVEV (reference sequence). The CDR3 has 15 amino acids. With V trimmed by 4 bases and J by 7 bases, 8 bases remained unmatched. The CDR3 DNA reads TGTGCCAGCAGTTCCCCCAGCGGGGGGAGGAATGAGCAGTTCTTC. Translating gives CASSSPSGGRNEQFF.

J is TRBJ2-7 and V is TRBV25-1; 8 nucleotides line up with TRBD1. The germline V gene has CDR1 MGHDK and CDR2 SYGVNS. The V and J ends lost 5 bases and 2 bases, in that order; junction bases with no gene match: 8. This CDR3 has 15 residues. The chain's CDR3 is CASSPAGTGAYEQYF. CDR3 nucleotide sequence: TGTGCCAGCAGTCCAGCAGGGACAGGCGCCTACGAGCAGTACTTC.

The V and J genes are TRBV27 and TRBJ2-2; 12 bases are shared with TRBD1. V was clipped by 6 bases and J by 6 bases; unmatched bases: 5. The CDR3 contains 15 residues. In germline, CDR1 is MNHEY, CDR2 SMNVEV (reference sequence). CDR3 coding DNA: TGTGCCAGCAGACCGGGACAGGGGGCCCCCGGGGAGCTGTTTTTT. Protein sequence: CASRPGQGAPGELFF.

The CDR3 spells CSVTLSAYEQYF. CDR3 in DNA: TGCAGCGTTACGTTATCGGCCTACGAGCAGTACTTC. The rearrangement links TRBV29-1 to TRBJ2-7; no firm D call. The length of the CDR3 is 12 residues. V shed 5 bases and J shed 2 bases, with 10 bases lying between them. Germline lookup yields CDR1 SQVTM and CDR2 ANQGSEA.

The chain carries TRBV7-9 and TRBJ1-6; D is unresolved. Trimming took 0 bases from V and 8 from J, leaving 5 bases between them. The CDR3 extends over 13 amino acids. CDR1 is SEHNR and CDR2 is FQNEAQ in the germline V gene (reference sequence). Written as DNA, the CDR3 is TGTGCCAGCAGCTTAGCGTCTTATTCACCCCTCCACTTT. Translated, it gives CASSLASYSPLHF. The full variable domain, rest sourced from reference TRBV7-9 and TRBJ1-6, is DTGVSQNPRHKITKRGQNVTFRCDPISEHNRLYWYRQTLGQGPEFLTYFQNEAQLEKSRLLSDRFSAERPKGSFSTLEIQRTEQGDSAMYLCASSLASYSPLHFGNGTRLTVT.

The chain employs TRBV19 and TRBJ2-1; D not certain. Trimming removed 4 bases from V and 4 bases from J, with 11 bases in between. CDR3 size: 14 residues. Germline V gene sequence: CDR1 LNHDA, CDR2 SQIVND (reference sequence). The CDR3 coding sequence is TGTGCCAGTAGTAGCGGTTATGATTACAATGAGCAGTTCTTC. Translated: CASSSGYDYNEQFF. The full variable domain, in which reference TRBV19 and TRBJ2-1 provide the parts outside the CDR3, is DGGITQSPKYLFRKEGQNVTLSCEQNLNHDAMYWYRQDPGQGLRLIYYSQIVNDFQKGDIAEGYSVSREKKESFPLTVTSAQKNPTAFYLCASSSGYDYNEQFFGPGTRLTVL.

Here the CDR3 reads CASSQDWPANQPQHF. As DNA, the CDR3 is TGCGCCAGCAGCCAAGATTGGCCAGCCAATCAGCCCCAGCATTTT. The rearrangement uses TRBV4-1 and TRBJ1-5, with no clear D. The CDR3 totals 15 residues. The germline V and J ends were trimmed by 0 bases and 3 bases, with 9 bases remaining between them. CDR1 MGHRA and CDR2 YSYEKL come from the germline V gene.

CDR3 protein: CASSSELYEQYF. CDR3 nucleotides: TGTGCCAGCAGCTCAGAACTCTACGAGCAGTACTTC. J is TRBJ2-7 and V is TRBV7-9; D gene unclear. Germline V gene lookup returns CDR1 SEHNR and CDR2 FQNEAQ (reference sequence). This CDR3 comprises 12 residues. V dropped 4 bases and J dropped 3 bases, with 7 bases sitting between them.

The gene calls are TRBV15 and TRBJ1-2, with no clear D. Trimming stripped 0 bases from V and 8 bases from J, with 10 bases between. Germline V lookup: CDR1 LNHNV, CDR2 YYDKDF (reference sequence). This CDR3 region has 13 residues. The CDR3 is CATSREDQRGYTF. The CDR3 nucleotides are TGTGCCACCAGCAGAGAGGACCAACGGGGCTACACCTTC.

On this clone itself: A much more abundant neighbour one base away suggests this may be a read error. This chain connects TRBV5-4 to TRBJ1-1; D call uncertain. This CDR3 has 13 amino acids. V gave up 2 bases and J gave up 1 base, with 6 bases separating them. The V gene's germline CDR1 is SGHNT and CDR2 YYREEE (reference sequence). This chain's CDR3 is CASSFSGNTEAFF. The CDR3 DNA sequence: TGTGCCAGCAGCTTTTCAGGGAACACTGAAGCTTTCTTT.

V is TRBV4-1 and J is TRBJ1-3; the D is unclear. The CDR3 totals 12 residues. CDR1 is MGHRA and CDR2 is YSYEKL in the germline V gene. V lost 5 bases and J lost 4, with 6 bases in between. DNA of the CDR3: TGCGCCAGCAGCGATGGGGGAAACACCATATATTTT. Translated: CASSDGGNTIYF.

This rearrangement joins TRBV27 to TRBJ1-6; no firm D call. This CDR3 comprises 14 residues. CDR1 and CDR2 from the germline V gene are MNHEY and SMNVEV (reference sequence). Trimming took 6 bases from V and 8 from J, leaving 14 bases between them. The CDR3 nucleotides read TGTGCCAGCAGGCCGACTAAGTATTATTCACCCCTCCACTTT. Its protein product is CASRPTKYYSPLHF.

J is TRBJ2-7 and V is TRBV2; tentative D call: TRBD1 (5 bases). The germline V and J ends were trimmed by 3 bases and 4 bases, with 10 bases remaining between them. Germline CDR1 SNHLY, CDR2 FYNNEI. The CDR3 consists of 13 residues. CDR3 bases: TGTGCCAGCAGTGACCTGGGGCATTACGAGCAGTACTTC. This sequence encodes CASSDLGHYEQYF.

In its sample, this clone was seen once. V gene TRBV6-5 combines with J gene TRBJ2-3; 11 bases fit TRBD1. This CDR3 has 15 amino acids. Losses at the gene ends were 5 bases for V and 5 bases for J; bases not matched to a gene: 6. CDR1 and CDR2 (germline): MNHEY, SVGAGI. The CDR3 loop reads CASSPGQGAEDTQYF. CDR3 sequence (DNA): TGTGCCAGCAGTCCCGGACAGGGGGCGGAAGATACGCAGTATTTT.

This clone appeared once. The chain couples TRBV29-1 to TRBJ1-1, with TRBD1 identical over 10 bases. Looked up from germline, CDR1 is SQVTM and CDR2 is ANQGSEA. The CDR3 is made up of 12 amino acids. V shed 7 bases and J 4 bases; nucleotides not matched to a gene: 3. The CDR3 protein is CSERTGGTEAFF. Written as DNA, the CDR3 is TGCAGCGAAAGGACAGGGGGCACTGAAGCTTTCTTT.

The CDR3: CASSLEGTPGDEQYF. In DNA form, the CDR3 reads TGTGCCAGCAGTCTCGAGGGGACACCGGGCGACGAGCAGTACTTC. The chain recombines TRBV6-5 with TRBJ2-7; perhaps TRBD1 as D (6 bases). Between the trimmed V and J ends, which lost 5 bases and 5 bases, there was a span of 19 bases. The CDR3 is made up of 15 amino acids. Germline assignment: CDR1 MNHEY and CDR2 SVGAGI.

The rearrangement joins TRBV23-1 to TRBJ1-4; no firm D call. TRBV23-1 is sorted into the ORF group, with uncertain function. This CDR3 region has 14 residues. Trimming took off 3 bases at V and 5 bases at J, with 10 bases between the two ends. The CDR3 loop is CASSHYIPNEKLFF. For the CDR3, the DNA is TGCGCCAGCAGTCACTACATCCCGAATGAAAAACTGTTTTTT.

The chain employs TRBV7-8 and TRBJ1-1; D is possibly TRBD1 (5 bases). Trimming cost V 1 base and J 8 bases, with 20 bases left between them. The CDR3 sequence is 16 residues long. Germline values: CDR1 SGHVS, CDR2 FQNEAQ. The CDR3: CASSLVGRDGAREAFF. DNA of the CDR3: TGTGCCAGCAGCTTAGTAGGTAGGGACGGGGCCCGGGAAGCTTTCTTT.

The V call is TRBV28, the J call TRBJ2-7, with 7 bases aligning to TRBD1. Trimming removed 6 bases from V and 4 bases from J; junction bases left unmatched: 15. Germline V gene data show CDR1 as MDHEN and CDR2 as SYDVKM. The CDR3 covers 16 residues. In nucleotides, the CDR3 is TGTGCCAGCAGCCACCCTCTCGGGACAGATCGTTACGAGCAGTACTTC. This codes for CASSHPLGTDRYEQYF.

This rearrangement joins TRBV29-1 to TRBJ2-1; D is perhaps TRBD2 (5 bases). This CDR3 has 14 amino acids. Germline lookup yields CDR1 SQVTM and CDR2 ANQGSEA. V dropped 0 bases and J dropped 13 bases, with 19 bases sitting between them. CDR3 amino acids: CSVEDGTPGRIQFF. The CDR3 DNA is TGCAGCGTTGAAGACGGAACGCCGGGAAGGATACAGTTCTTC.

This sequence joins TRBV9 and TRBJ2-5; maybe TRBD1 (6 bases). CDR3 size: 13 residues. V was cut by 4 bases and J by 3 bases, with 10 bases left in between. Germline-derived CDR1 and CDR2 are SGDLS and YYNGEE. CDR3 DNA: TGTGCCAGCAGCCGACAGGCTGAAGAGACCCAGTACTTC. Translating it yields CASSRQAEETQYF.

In its sample, this clone is medium-sized. The chain uses TRBV28 and TRBJ1-2; D is uncertain. CDR3 length equals 14 residues. The germline V and J ends were trimmed by 2 bases and 7 bases, with 14 bases remaining between them. In germline, CDR1 is MDHEN, CDR2 SYDVKM. The CDR3 here is CASSLAGSLLGYTF. CDR3 DNA: TGTGCCAGCAGTTTAGCTGGGAGCCTCCTTGGCTACACCTTC.

The chain recombines TRBV11-3 with TRBJ2-3, with D tentatively TRBD2 (6 bases). This CDR3 comprises 15 residues. Germline-derived CDR1 and CDR2 are SGHNT and YENEEA. V was pared by 5 bases and J by 0 bases, with 12 bases between. CDR3: CASSPPGLSTDTQYF. CDR3 sequence (DNA): TGTGCCAGCAGCCCACCGGGACTCAGCACAGATACGCAGTATTTT.